Reported below is one T cell receptor (beta chain). The data belong to a study of control samples from healthy donors and cancer patients. Assay used: immunoSEQ multiplex PCR; TCRdb lists only in-frame clones, some missing. The sample consists of tens of thousands of clones, around 90% of them appearing once. The CDR3 covers 14 residues. Looked up from germline, CDR1 is MNHEY and CDR2 is SMNVEV (reference sequence). Trimming shortened V by 6 bases and J by 5 bases, and 16 bases separated the two germline ends. V usage is TRBV27 and J usage is TRBJ2-5; weak D call: TRBD2 (7 bases). Sequenced: PBMCs. This TCR derives from a woman aged 45-60 years with colorectal cancer. CDR3 nucleotide sequence: TGTGCCAGCAGCTGGAGGGGGGGCCGGGAGACCCAGTACTTC. Translating gives CASSWRGGRETQYF.